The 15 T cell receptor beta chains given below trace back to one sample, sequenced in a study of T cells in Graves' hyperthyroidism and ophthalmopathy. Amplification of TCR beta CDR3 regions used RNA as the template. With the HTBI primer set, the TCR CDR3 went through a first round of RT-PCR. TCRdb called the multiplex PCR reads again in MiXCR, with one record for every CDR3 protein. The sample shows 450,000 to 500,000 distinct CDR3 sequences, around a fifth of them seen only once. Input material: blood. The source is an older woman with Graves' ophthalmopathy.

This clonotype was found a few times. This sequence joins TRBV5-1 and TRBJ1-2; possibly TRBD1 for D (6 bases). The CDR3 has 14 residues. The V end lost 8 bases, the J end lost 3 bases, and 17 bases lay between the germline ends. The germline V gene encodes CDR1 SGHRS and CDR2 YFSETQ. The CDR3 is CASREGQTDYGYTF. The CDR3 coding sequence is TGCGCCAGTAGAGAAGGACAGACAGACTATGGCTACACCTTC.

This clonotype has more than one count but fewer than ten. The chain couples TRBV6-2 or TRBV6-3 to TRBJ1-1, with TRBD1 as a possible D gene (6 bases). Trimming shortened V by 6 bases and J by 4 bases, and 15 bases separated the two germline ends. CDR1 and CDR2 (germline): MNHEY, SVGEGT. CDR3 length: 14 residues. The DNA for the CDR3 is TGTGCCAGCAGACCCGGGGGGGCGCCCACTGAAGCTTTCTTT. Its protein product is CASRPGGAPTEAFF.

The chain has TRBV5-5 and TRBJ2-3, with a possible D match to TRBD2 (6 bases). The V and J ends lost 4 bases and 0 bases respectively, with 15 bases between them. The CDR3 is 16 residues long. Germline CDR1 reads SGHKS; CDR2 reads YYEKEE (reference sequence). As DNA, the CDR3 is TGTGCCAGCAGCGGGGGAGGCGGACTTAGCACAGATACGCAGTATTTT. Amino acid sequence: CASSGGGGLSTDTQYF.

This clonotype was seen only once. CDR3 nucleotides: TGTGCCAGTAGACCCTCTCCTACCGGGGAGCTGTTTTTT. Translated, it gives CASRPSPTGELFF. V usage is TRBV19 and J usage is TRBJ2-2; D is undetermined. The germline gives CDR1 LNHDA, CDR2 SQIVND (reference sequence). With 6 bases removed from V and 5 bases from J, the gap between germline ends came to 10 bases. CDR3 length equals 13 residues.

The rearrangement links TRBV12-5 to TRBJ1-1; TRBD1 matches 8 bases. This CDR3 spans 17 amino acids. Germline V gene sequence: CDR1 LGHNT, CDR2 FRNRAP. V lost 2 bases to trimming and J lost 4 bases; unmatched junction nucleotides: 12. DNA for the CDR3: TGTGCTAGTGGTTTGTCCCAGGGGGCGGTTGGAAGCACTGAAGCTTTCTTT. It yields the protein CASGLSQGAVGSTEAFF.

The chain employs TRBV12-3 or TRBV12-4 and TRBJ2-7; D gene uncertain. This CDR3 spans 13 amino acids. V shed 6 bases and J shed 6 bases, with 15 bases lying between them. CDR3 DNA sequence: TGTGCCAGCAGGCCCTCCCTAGGGTCCGAGCAGTACTTC. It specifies CASRPSLGSEQYF.

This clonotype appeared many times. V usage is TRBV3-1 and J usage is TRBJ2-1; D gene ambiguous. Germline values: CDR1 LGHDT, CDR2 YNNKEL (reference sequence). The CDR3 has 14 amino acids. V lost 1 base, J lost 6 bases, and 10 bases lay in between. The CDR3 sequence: CASSQAVGGNEQFF. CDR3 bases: TGTGCCAGCAGCCAAGCCGTAGGCGGCAATGAGCAGTTCTTC.

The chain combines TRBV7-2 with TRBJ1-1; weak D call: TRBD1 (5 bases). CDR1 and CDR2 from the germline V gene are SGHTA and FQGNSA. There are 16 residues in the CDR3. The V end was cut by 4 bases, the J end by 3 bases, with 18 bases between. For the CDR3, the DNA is TGTGCCAGCAGCTGGCCCTGGGGACTTGGGGACACTGAAGCTTTCTTT. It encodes CASSWPWGLGDTEAFF.

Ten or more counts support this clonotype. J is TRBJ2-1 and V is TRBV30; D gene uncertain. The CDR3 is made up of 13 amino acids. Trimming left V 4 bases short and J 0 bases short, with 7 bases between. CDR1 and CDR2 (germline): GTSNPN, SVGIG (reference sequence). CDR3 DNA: TGTGCCTGGATGCCTAACTCCTACAATGAGCAGTTCTTC. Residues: CAWMPNSYNEQFF.

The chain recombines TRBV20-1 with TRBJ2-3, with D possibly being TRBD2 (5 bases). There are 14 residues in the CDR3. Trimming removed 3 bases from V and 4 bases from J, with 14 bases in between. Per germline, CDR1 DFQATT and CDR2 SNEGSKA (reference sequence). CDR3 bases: TGCAGTGCTAGCCAGAGGGAGTCCCCAGATACGCAGTATTTT. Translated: CSASQRESPDTQYF.

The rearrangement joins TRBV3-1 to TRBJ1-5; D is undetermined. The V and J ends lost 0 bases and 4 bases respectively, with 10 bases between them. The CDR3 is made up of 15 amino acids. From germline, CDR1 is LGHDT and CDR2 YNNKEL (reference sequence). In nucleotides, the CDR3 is TGTGCCAGCAGCCAAGATCCTACAGTAAATCAGCCCCAGCATTTT. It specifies CASSQDPTVNQPQHF.

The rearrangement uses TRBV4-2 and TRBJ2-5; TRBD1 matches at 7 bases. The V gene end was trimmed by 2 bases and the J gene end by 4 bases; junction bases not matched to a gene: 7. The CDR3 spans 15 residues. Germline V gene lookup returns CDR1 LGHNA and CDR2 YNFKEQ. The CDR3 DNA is TGTGCCAGCAGCCAAACTGCCGCAGGGGGAGAGACCCAGTACTTC. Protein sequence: CASSQTAAGGETQYF.

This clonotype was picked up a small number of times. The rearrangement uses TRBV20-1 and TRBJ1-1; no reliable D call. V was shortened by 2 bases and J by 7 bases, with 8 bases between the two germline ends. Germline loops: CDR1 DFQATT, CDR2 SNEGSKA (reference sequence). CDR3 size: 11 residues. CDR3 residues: CSARRGIEAFF. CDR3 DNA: TGCAGTGCTAGACGAGGTATTGAAGCTTTCTTT.

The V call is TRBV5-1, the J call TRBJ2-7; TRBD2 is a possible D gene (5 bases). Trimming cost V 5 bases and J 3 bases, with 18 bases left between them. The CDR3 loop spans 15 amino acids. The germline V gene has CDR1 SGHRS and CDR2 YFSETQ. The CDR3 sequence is CASRMDSGVSYEQYF. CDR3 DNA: TGCGCCAGCAGGATGGACTCTGGGGTTAGCTACGAGCAGTACTTC.

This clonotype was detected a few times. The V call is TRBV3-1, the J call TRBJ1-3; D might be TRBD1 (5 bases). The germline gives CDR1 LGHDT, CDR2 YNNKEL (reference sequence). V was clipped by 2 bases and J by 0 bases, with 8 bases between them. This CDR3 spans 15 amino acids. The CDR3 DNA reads TGTGCCAGCAGCCAACGCGGGGGCTCTGGAAACACCATATATTTT. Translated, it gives CASSQRGGSGNTIYF. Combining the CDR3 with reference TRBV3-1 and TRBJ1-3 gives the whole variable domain DTAVSQTPKYLVTQMGNDKSIKCEQNLGHDTMYWYKQDSKKFLKIMFSYNNKELIINETVPNRFSPKSPDKAHLNLHINSLELGDSAVYFCASSQRGGSGNTIYFGEGSWLTVV.